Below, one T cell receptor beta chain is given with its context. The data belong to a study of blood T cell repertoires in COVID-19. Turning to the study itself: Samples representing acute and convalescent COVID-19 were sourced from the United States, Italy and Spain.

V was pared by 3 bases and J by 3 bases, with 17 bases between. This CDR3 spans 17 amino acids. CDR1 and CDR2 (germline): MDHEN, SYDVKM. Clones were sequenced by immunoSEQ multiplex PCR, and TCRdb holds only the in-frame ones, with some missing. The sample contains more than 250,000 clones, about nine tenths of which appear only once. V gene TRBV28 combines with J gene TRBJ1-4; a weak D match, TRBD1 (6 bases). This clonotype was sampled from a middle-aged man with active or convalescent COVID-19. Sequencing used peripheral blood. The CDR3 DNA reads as TGTGCCAGCAGTTTCAAACCCTATACAGGGTCTAATGAAAAACTGTTTTTT. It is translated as CASSFKPYTGSNEKLFF.